This T cell receptor beta chain was observed in a study of blood T cells in healthy people across ages. There were healthy Caucasian individuals from Russia, aged about 6 to 95, serving as donors. Every sample had a minimum of 6 million PBMCs isolated. This clonotype was detected ten times or more. Per the germline V gene, CDR1 is SEHNR and CDR2 is FQNEAQ (reference sequence). The V end lost 1 base, the J end lost 10 bases, and 17 bases lay between the germline ends. There are 15 residues in the CDR3. Using a J-beta primer mix together with a sample-barcoded 5' primer, a second PCR was run for about 6 to 12 cycles. A template-switch adaptor that had 12 random nucleotides put a tag on each cDNA molecule. MiXCR was run by TCRdb on the 5' RACE reads, yielding one entry per CDR3 protein. Among 1.5 million to 2 million distinct CDR3 sequences listed, approximately 28% were seen once.

This sequence was found in a woman aged 25-40 years in good health. The rearrangement uses TRBV7-9 and TRBJ2-4; a possible D gene is TRBD1 (5 bases). The source material was blood. Written as DNA, the CDR3 is TGTGCCAGCAGCTTAGAATCTAGGCAGGGATCTATTCAGTACTTC. Amino acids: CASSLESRQGSIQYF. The full variable domain, in which reference TRBV7-9 and TRBJ2-4 provide the parts outside the CDR3, is DTGVSQNPRHKITKRGQNVTFRCDPISEHNRLYWYRQTLGQGPEFLTYFQNEAQLEKSRLLSDRFSAERPKGSFSTLEIQRTEQGDSAMYLCASSLESRQGSIQYFGAGTRLSVL.